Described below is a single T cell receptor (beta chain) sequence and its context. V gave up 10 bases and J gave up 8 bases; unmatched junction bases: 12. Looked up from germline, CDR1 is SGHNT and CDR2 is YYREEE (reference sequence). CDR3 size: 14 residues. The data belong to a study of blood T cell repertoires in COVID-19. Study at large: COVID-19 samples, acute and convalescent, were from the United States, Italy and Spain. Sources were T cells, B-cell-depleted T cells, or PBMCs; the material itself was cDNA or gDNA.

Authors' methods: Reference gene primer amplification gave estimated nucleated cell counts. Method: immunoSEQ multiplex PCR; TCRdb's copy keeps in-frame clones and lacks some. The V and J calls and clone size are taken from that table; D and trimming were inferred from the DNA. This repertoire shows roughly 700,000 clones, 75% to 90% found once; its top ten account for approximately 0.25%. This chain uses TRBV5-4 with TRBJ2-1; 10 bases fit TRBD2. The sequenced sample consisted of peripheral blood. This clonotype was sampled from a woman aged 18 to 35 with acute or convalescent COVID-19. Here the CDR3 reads CAPGRLAGVDEQFF. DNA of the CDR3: TGTGCCCCCGGCCGGCTAGCGGGGGTGGATGAGCAGTTCTTC. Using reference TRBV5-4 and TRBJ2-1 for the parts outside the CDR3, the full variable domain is ETGVTQSPTHLIKTRGQQVTLRCSSQSGHNTVSWYQQALGQGPQFIFQYYREEENGRGNFPPRFSGLQFPNYSSELNVNALELDDSALYLCAPGRLAGVDEQFFGPGTRLTVL.